The 5 T cell receptor beta chains presented below share a single source sample, sequenced in a study of early T cells in non-severe SARS-CoV-2 infection. TCRdb independently ran MiXCR on the 5' RACE reads; one entry per CDR3 protein. Counted here are 25,000 to 35,000 distinct CDR3 sequences, about 6% occurring once; the ten biggest clones make up 10% to 15%. The specimen sequenced was whole blood. All receptors derive from an adult who was a healthcare worker with PCR-confirmed SARS-CoV-2 infection or an uninfected control (not recorded which).

Ten or more counts support this clonotype. This chain links TRBV30 with TRBJ2-7, with 9 bases matching TRBD1. V was clipped by 5 bases and J by 3 bases; unmatched bases: 11. CDR1 is GTSNPN and CDR2 is SVGIG in the germline V gene (reference sequence). The CDR3 covers 15 residues. This CDR3 reads CAWDDPGQGSYEQYF. The CDR3 coding sequence is TGTGCCTGGGACGACCCGGGACAGGGTAGCTACGAGCAGTACTTC. Looking up the rest from reference TRBV30 and TRBJ2-7 gives the full variable domain: SQTIHQWPATLVQPVGSPLSLECTVEGTSNPNLYWYRQAAGRGLQLLFYSVGIGQISSEVPQNLSASRPQDRQFILSSKKLLLSDSGFYLCAWDDPGQGSYEQYFGPGTRLTVT.

This chain uses TRBV5-4 with TRBJ1-6, with 9 bases lining up with TRBD1. The junction had 14 bases not matched to a gene; V was cut back by 4 bases and J by 9 bases. The CDR3 is made up of 17 amino acids. Per germline, CDR1 SGHNT and CDR2 YYREEE (reference sequence). CDR3 DNA sequence: TGTGCCAGCAGCAGACGGACAGGGGTTTTGCGTGCTTCACCCCTCCACTTT. Encoded protein: CASSRRTGVLRASPLHF.

This clonotype was seen repeatedly, ten times or more. The chain employs TRBV5-1 and TRBJ2-5; D unclear. From germline, CDR1 is SGHRS and CDR2 YFSETQ. The CDR3 loop spans 13 amino acids. The ends were cut back, 3 bases at V and 1 base at J, with 7 bases in the middle. In DNA form, the CDR3 reads TGCGCCAGCAGCTCTAACTTCCAAGAGACCCAGTACTTC. Its protein product is CASSSNFQETQYF.

This clonotype has just a few counts. The chain joins TRBV5-1 to TRBJ2-2, with D unclear. Deletions cut 2 bases from V and 7 bases from J, with 9 bases between. This CDR3 spans 13 amino acids. Germline CDR1 and CDR2: SGHRS and YFSETQ. The CDR3 sequence is CASSFRVDGELFF. DNA of the CDR3: TGCGCCAGCAGCTTCCGAGTAGACGGGGAGCTGTTTTTT.

The chain has TRBV29-1 and TRBJ1-5, with 9 bases identical to TRBD1. The germline V gene encodes CDR1 SQVTM and CDR2 ANQGSEA. V dropped 6 bases and J dropped 4; count of bases not matched to a gene: 7. The CDR3 consists of 14 residues. As DNA, the CDR3 is TGCAGCGTCGCCGGGACAGGGTGGAATCAGCCCCAGCATTTT. Translating gives CSVAGTGWNQPQHF. Variable domain in full (rest from reference TRBV29-1 and TRBJ1-5): SAVISQKPSRDICQRGTSLTIQCQVDSQVTMMFWYRQQPGQSLTLIATANQGSEATYESGFVIDKFPISRPNLTFSTLTVSNMSPEDSSIYLCSVAGTGWNQPQHFGDGTRLSIL.